This passage covers 4 T cell receptor beta chains from one sample sequenced in a study of blood T cell repertoires in COVID-19 (dated by TCRdb to about 2020). Library preparation used the immunoSEQ multiplex PCR assay. TCRdb limited this immuneACCESS table to in-frame rearrangements with V and J called. A share of clones is missing; checked studies link under half to unresolved V genes, and the rest is unexplained. This sample comprises 120,000 or so clones, about 87% of them detected only once. Jointly, the top ten make up more than 3.5% of the sample. Sequenced input: peripheral blood. All receptors come from a woman aged 55-70 years with acute or convalescent COVID-19.

This rearrangement joins TRBV7-3 to TRBJ2-5; 13 nucleotides match TRBD2. CDR1 SGHTA and CDR2 FQGTGA come from the germline V gene. The CDR3 runs 17 residues. The V gene end was trimmed by 2 bases and the J gene end by 3 bases; junction bases not matched to a gene: 6. CDR3 nucleotides: TGTGCCAGCAGCTTAGGACTAGCGGGAGTAGGAGAAGAGACCCAGTACTTC. Protein sequence: CASSLGLAGVGEETQYF.

J is TRBJ1-1 and V is TRBV7-9; D ambiguous. With 2 bases removed from V and 6 bases from J, the gap between germline ends came to 4 bases. Germline V gives CDR1 SEHNR, CDR2 FQNEAQ (reference sequence). This CDR3 comprises 11 residues. Written as DNA, the CDR3 is TGTGCCAGCAGCTTAAACTCTGAAGCTTTCTTT. Protein product: CASSLNSEAFF.

This chain links TRBV24-1 with TRBJ1-2; D is undetermined. This CDR3 is 17 amino acids long. V was cut by 2 bases and J by 6 bases, with 21 bases left in between. Germline V gene data show CDR1 as KGHDR and CDR2 as SFDVKD. In nucleotides, the CDR3 is TGTGCCACCAGTGATTCCACCCCGGAGGGAGAGGCAGATGGCTACACCTTC. This encodes CATSDSTPEGEADGYTF.

The CDR3 is CASSSSGGSGNTIYF. The CDR3 region has the DNA TGCGCCAGCAGCTCGTCGGGGGGCTCTGGAAACACCATATATTTT. The chain joins TRBV5-1 to TRBJ1-3, with TRBD1 as a possible D gene (5 bases). The CDR3 covers 15 residues. Germline V gene sequence: CDR1 SGHRS, CDR2 YFSETQ. The V gene lost 3 bases and the J gene lost 0 bases, with 10 bases spanning the gap.